These 8 T cell receptor beta chains were all obtained from the same sample, sequenced in a study of T-cell reconstitution after alpha-beta-depleted transplantation in children. Researchers prepared the TCRbeta library using unique molecular identifiers, the study reports. TCRdb redid the calling of the PCR reads with MiXCR, one entry per CDR3 protein. The sample holds about 460,000 distinct CDR3 sequences; more than 9.5% are singletons and the top ten take around 15%. Sequencing was performed on PBMCs, mostly from graft donor cells, taken 180 days after TCRalphabeta/CD19-depleted stem cell transplant. All receptors derive from a female patient under 10 years old who had a stem cell transplant for aplastic anemia, so the T cells may come from the graft donor.

The rearrangement uses TRBV6-2 or TRBV6-3 and TRBJ2-3; TRBD1 matches at 8 bases. The CDR3 spans 15 residues. The ends lost 8 bases at V and 1 base at J; junction bases unmatched: 8. Germline CDR1 MNHEY, CDR2 SVGEGT. The CDR3 DNA reads as TGTGCCAGCCACGCAGGGGGCTATGGCACAGATACGCAGTATTTT. As protein: CASHAGGYGTDTQYF.

This clonotype occurred a few times. The chain combines TRBV12-3 or TRBV12-4 with TRBJ2-7, with 11 bases fitting TRBD1. The CDR3 spans 15 residues. V lost 4 bases and J lost 2; bases outside the gene matches: 4. The CDR3 DNA reads TGTGCCAGCAGTTGGGGGACAGGGGGGGCCTACGAGCAGTACGTC. Its translation: CASSWGTGGAYEQYV.

In the case of this clonotype: This may arise from a read error, as a much more abundant clone is one base away. As DNA, the CDR3 is TGTGCCAGCAGTTTTAGCACGAACACTAAAGCTTTCTTT. This encodes CASSFSTNTKAFF. The chain couples TRBV6-2 or TRBV6-3 to TRBJ1-1, with D unresolved. In germline, CDR1 is MNHEY, CDR2 SVGEGT. This CDR3 comprises 13 residues.

The chain employs TRBV5-6 and TRBJ1-4; TRBD1 aligns across 8 bases. The CDR3 runs to 15 residues. Germline values: CDR1 SGHDT, CDR2 YYEEEE. After removal of 3 bases from V and 8 bases from J, the junction contained 9 bases not matched to a gene. The CDR3 region has the DNA TGTGCCAGCAGCTCACTCGGACAGGGACGGGAAAAACTGTTTTTT. The encoded protein is CASSSLGQGREKLFF.

The chain couples TRBV5-5 to TRBJ2-2, with 7 bases matching TRBD1. The V segment lost 4 bases and the J segment 0 bases; nucleotides outside the gene matches: 9. Germline assignment: CDR1 SGHKS and CDR2 YYEKEE (reference sequence). The CDR3 loop spans 17 amino acids. As DNA, the CDR3 is TGTGCCAGCAGCCCGACAGGGTCCTATGCGAACACCGGGGAGCTGTTTTTT. Amino acid sequence: CASSPTGSYANTGELFF. The whole variable domain, filled in from reference TRBV5-5 and TRBJ2-2, reads DAGVTQSPTHLIKTRGQQVTLRCSPISGHKSVSWYQQVLGQGPQFIFQYYEKEERGRGNFPDRFSARQFPNYSSELNVNALLLGDSALYLCASSPTGSYANTGELFFGEGSRLTVL.

There are a few counts of this clonotype. The genes are TRBV12-3 or TRBV12-4 and TRBJ2-3; the match to TRBD2 covers 13 bases. This CDR3 contains 19 residues. V lost 0 bases to trimming and J lost 3 bases; unmatched junction nucleotides: 9. Here the CDR3 reads CASSLAQATSGRATDTQYF. DNA of the CDR3: TGTGCCAGCAGTTTAGCGCAGGCAACTAGCGGGAGGGCTACAGATACGCAGTATTTT.

The table lists this clonotype with a few counts. CDR3 protein: CASSLAAASGSTDTQYF. The CDR3 region has the DNA TGTGCCAGCAGCTTGGCCGCGGCTAGCGGGTCTACAGATACGCAGTATTTT. The genes are TRBV5-4 and TRBJ2-3; 8 bases agree with TRBD2. The V and J ends lost 0 bases and 3 bases, in that order; junction bases with no gene match: 9. Germline V gene data show CDR1 as SGHNT and CDR2 as YYREEE (reference sequence). CDR3 length: 17 residues.

The V call is TRBV15, the J call TRBJ2-5; D might be TRBD1 (5 bases). Germline lookup yields CDR1 LNHNV and CDR2 YYDKDF (reference sequence). The CDR3 length is 15 residues. V was clipped by 0 bases and J by 5 bases, with 13 bases between them. In DNA form, the CDR3 reads TGTGCCACCAGCAGAGATCAGGGTGGATGGGAGACCCAGTACTTC. Translated: CATSRDQGGWETQYF.